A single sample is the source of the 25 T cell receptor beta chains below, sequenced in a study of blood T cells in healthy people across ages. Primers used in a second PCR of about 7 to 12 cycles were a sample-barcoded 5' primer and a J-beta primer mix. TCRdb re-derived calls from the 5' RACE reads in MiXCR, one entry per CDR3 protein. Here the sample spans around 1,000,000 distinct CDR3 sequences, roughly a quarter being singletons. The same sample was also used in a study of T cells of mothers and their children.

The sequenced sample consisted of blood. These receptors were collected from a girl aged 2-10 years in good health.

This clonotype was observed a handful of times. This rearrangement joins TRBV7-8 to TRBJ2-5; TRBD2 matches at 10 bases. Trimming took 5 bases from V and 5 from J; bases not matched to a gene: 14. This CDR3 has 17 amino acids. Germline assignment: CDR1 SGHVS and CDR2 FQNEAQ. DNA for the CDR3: TGTGCCAGCAGCAGGCCCAAGCGGGAGGGCCCACGGGAGACCCAGTACTTC. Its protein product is CASSRPKREGPRETQYF. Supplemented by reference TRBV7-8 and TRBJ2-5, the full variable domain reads GAGVSQSPRYKVAKRGQDVALRCDPISGHVSLFWYQQALGQGPEFLTYFQNEAQLDKSGLPSDRFFAERPEGSVSTLKIQRTQQEDSAVYLCASSRPKREGPRETQYFGPGTRLLVL.

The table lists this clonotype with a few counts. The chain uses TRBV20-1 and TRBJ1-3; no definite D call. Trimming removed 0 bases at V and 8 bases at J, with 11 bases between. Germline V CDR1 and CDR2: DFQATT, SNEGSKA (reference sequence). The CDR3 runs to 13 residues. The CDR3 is CSARDRTRDTIYF. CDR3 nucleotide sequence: TGCAGTGCTAGAGATCGGACGAGAGACACCATATATTTT.

The DNA for the CDR3 is TGTGCCAGCAGCCGAATCACGGGAGAGACCCAGTACTTC. The encoded protein is CASSRITGETQYF. The rearrangement links TRBV7-8 to TRBJ2-1; D not resolved. With the DNA end fitting TRBJ2-5 better, the J assignment may be wrong. The CDR3 is 13 amino acids. CDR1 and CDR2 from the germline V gene are SGHVS and FQNEAQ.

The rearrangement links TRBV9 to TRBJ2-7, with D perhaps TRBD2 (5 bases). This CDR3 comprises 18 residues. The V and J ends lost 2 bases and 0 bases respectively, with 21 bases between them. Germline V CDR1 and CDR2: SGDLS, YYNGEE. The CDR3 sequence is CASSVTQTLGESSYEQYF. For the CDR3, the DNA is TGTGCCAGCAGCGTTACTCAGACCCTCGGGGAGAGCTCCTACGAGCAGTACTTC.

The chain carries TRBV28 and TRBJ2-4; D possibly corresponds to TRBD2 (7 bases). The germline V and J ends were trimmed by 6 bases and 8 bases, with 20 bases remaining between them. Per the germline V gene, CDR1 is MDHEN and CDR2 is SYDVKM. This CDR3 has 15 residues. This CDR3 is CASSLLGAGVHIQYF. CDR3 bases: TGTGCCAGCAGCTTACTGGGGGCGGGGGTCCACATTCAGTACTTC.

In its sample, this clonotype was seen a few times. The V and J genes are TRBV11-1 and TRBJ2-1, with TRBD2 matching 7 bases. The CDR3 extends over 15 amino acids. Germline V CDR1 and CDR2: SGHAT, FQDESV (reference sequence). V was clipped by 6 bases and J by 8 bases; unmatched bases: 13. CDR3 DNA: TGTGCCAGCAGGGGGGGGAGGGTCAACACTGATGAGCAGTTCTTC. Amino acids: CASRGGRVNTDEQFF.

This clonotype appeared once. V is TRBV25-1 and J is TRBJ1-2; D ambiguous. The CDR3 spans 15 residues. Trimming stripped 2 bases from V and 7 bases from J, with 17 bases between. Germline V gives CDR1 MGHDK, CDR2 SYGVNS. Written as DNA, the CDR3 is TGTGCCAGCAGTGAACAAGCTGGGGTCGGGATTGGCTACACCTTC. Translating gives CASSEQAGVGIGYTF.

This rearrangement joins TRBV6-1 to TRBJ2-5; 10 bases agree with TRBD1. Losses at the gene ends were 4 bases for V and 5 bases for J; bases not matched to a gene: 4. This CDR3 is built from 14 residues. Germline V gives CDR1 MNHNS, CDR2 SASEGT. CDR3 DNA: TGTGCCAGCAGTGGACAGGGGGCGCTTGAGACCCAGTACTTC. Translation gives CASSGQGALETQYF.

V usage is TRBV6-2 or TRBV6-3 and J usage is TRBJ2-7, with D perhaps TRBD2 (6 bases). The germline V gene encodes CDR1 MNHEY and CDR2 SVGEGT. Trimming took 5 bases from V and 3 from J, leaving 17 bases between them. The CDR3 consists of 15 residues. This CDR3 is CASSPGAGTLYEQYF. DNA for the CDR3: TGTGCCAGCAGTCCGGGCGCGGGGACTCTCTACGAGCAGTACTTC.

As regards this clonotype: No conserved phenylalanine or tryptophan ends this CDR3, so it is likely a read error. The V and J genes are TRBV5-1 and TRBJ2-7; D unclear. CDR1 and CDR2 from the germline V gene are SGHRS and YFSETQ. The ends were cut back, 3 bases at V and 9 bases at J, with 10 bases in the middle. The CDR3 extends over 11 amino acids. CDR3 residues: CASSSAGLQYL. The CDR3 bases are TGCGCCAGCAGCTCCGCTGGGTTGCAGTACTTG.

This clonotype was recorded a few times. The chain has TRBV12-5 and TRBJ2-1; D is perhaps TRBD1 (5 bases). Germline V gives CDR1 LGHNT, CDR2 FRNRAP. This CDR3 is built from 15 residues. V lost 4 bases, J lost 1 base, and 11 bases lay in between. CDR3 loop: CASGSVGDSYNEQFF. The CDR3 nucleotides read TGTGCTAGTGGTTCGGTAGGGGATTCCTACAATGAGCAGTTCTTC.

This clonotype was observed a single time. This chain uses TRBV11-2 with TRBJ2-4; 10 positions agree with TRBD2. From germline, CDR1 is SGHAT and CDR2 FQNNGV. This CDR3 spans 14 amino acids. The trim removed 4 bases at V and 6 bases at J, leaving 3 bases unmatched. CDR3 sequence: CASSSVAGGNIQYF. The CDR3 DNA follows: TGTGCCAGCAGCTCCGTAGCGGGGGGAAACATTCAGTACTTC.

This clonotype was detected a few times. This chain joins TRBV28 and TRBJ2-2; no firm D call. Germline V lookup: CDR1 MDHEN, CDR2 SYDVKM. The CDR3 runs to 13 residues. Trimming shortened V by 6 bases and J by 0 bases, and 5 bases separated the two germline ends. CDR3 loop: CASRSANTGELFF. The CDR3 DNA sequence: TGTGCCAGCAGGTCAGCGAACACCGGGGAGCTGTTTTTT.

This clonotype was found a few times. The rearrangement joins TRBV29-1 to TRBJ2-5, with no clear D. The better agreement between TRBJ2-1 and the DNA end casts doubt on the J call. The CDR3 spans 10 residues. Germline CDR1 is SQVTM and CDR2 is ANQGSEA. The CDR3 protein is CSAGAGEQFF. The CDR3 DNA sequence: TGCAGCGCTGGAGCCGGTGAGCAGTTCTTC.

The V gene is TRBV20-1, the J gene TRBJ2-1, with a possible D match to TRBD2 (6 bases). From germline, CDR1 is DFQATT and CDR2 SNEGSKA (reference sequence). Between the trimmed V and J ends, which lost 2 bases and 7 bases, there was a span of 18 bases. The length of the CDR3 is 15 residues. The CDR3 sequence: CSARPSALARNEQFF. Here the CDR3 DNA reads TGCAGTGCTAGACCTAGCGCCCTGGCGAGGAATGAGCAGTTCTTC.

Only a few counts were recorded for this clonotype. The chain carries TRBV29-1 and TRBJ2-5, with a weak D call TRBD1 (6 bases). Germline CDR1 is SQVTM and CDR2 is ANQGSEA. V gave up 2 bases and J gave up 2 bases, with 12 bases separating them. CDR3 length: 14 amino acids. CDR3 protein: CSVEPGTPQETQYF. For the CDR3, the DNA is TGCAGCGTTGAACCCGGGACACCACAAGAGACCCAGTACTTC.

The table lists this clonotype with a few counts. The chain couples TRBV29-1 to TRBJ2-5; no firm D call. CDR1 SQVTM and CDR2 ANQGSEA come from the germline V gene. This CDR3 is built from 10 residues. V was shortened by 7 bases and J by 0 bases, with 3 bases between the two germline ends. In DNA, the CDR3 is TGCAGCGGACACCAAGAGACCCAGTACTTC. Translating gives CSGHQETQYF.

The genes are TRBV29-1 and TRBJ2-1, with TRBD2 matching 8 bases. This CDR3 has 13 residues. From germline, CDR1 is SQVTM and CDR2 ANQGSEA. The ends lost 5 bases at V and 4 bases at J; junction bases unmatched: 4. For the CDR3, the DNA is TGCAGCGTTCTACTAGCGGCTTACAATGAGCAGTTCTTC. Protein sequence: CSVLLAAYNEQFF.

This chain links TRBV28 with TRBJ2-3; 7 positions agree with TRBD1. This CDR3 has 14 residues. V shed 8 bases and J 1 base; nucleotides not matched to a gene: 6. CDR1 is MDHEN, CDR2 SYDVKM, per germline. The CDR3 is CASLPQGGTDTQYF. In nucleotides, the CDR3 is TGTGCCAGCCTCCCCCAGGGGGGCACAGATACGCAGTATTTT.

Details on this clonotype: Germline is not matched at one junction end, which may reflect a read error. CDR3 amino acids: CACSSPTSGNTGELFF. In DNA form, the CDR3 reads TGTGCCTGCAGCTCGCCGACTAGCGGGAACACCGGGGAGCTGTTTTTT. The chain recombines TRBV7-9 with TRBJ2-2; 9 positions match TRBD2. CDR1 and CDR2 from the germline V gene are SEHNR and FQNEAQ (reference sequence). The CDR3 sequence is 16 residues long.

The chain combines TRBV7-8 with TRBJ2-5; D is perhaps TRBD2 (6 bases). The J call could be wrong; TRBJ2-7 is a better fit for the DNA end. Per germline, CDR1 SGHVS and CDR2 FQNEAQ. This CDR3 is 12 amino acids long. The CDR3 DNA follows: TGTGCCAGCAGCCAGTCGGGGGTCGAGCAGTACTTC. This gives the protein CASSQSGVEQYF.

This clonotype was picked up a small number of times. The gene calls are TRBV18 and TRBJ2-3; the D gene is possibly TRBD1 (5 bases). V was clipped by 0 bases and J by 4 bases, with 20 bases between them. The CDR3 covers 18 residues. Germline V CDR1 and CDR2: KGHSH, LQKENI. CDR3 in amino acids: CASSPPMSSGQEADTQYF. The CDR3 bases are TGTGCCAGCTCACCACCCATGTCGTCAGGACAAGAAGCAGATACGCAGTATTTT.

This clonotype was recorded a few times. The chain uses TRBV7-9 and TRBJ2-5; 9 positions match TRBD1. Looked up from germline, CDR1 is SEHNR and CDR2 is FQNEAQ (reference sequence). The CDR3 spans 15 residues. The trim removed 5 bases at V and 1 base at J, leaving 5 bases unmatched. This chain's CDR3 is CASSPTGGLQETQYF. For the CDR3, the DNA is TGTGCCAGCAGCCCTACAGGGGGCCTCCAAGAGACCCAGTACTTC.

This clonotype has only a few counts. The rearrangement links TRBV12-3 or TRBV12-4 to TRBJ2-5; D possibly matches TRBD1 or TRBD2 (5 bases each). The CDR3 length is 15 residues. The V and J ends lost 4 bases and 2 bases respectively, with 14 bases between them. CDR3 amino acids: CASSSYGTRQETQYF. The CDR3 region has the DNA TGTGCCAGCAGTTCATACGGGACGCGGCAAGAGACCCAGTACTTC.

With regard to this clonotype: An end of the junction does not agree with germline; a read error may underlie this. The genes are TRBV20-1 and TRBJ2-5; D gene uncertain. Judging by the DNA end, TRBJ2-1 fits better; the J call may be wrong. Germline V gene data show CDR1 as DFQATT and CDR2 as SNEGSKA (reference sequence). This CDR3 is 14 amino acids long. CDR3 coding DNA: TGCAGTGCTATCTCTTCAGAGGCCTACAATGAACAGTTCTTC. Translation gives CSAISSEAYNEQFF.